The 7 T cell receptor beta chains below all came from one sample that was sequenced in a study of OX40 agonist ivuxolimab in advanced cancers. Method: immunoSEQ multiplex PCR; TCRdb's copy keeps in-frame clones and lacks some. Counted here are roughly 150,000 clones, 94% occurring once; the ten biggest clones make up approximately 0.32%. The sequenced sample was CD4+ or CD8+ T cells sorted from blood, obtained in a trial of the OX40 agonist ivuxolimab. All receptors derive from an adult with an advanced solid tumor such as melanoma, head and neck, liver or kidney cancer.

The rearrangement uses TRBV12-5 and TRBJ2-2, with D perhaps matching TRBD2 (5 bases). From germline, CDR1 is LGHNT and CDR2 FRNRAP. The CDR3 has 14 residues. V lost 4 bases to trimming and J lost 5 bases, with 11 bases between them. CDR3 DNA sequence: TGTGCTAGTGGTTCCCCGTGGGAGACCGGGGAGCTGTTTTTT. It specifies CASGSPWETGELFF.

The V and J genes are TRBV9 and TRBJ2-3; 7 positions match TRBD2. Germline values: CDR1 SGDLS, CDR2 YYNGEE. V shed 4 bases, J shed 6 bases, and the junction held 8 bases outside the gene matches. The CDR3 loop spans 14 amino acids. CDR3 nucleotides: TGTGCCAGCAGCTCCCAGCGGGATGGCGATACGCAGTATTTT. This translates into CASSSQRDGDTQYF.

This rearrangement joins TRBV6-6 to TRBJ1-2; TRBD1 agrees at 8 bases. The ends lost 5 bases at V and 3 bases at J; junction bases unmatched: 8. The CDR3 has 15 amino acids. Germline values: CDR1 MNHNY, CDR2 SVGAGI (reference sequence). This chain's CDR3 is CASSDTGGTYYGYTF. CDR3 DNA sequence: TGTGCCAGCAGTGACACAGGGGGTACCTACTATGGCTACACCTTC.

The chain carries TRBV11-3 and TRBJ2-3, with TRBD2 identical over 16 bases. The CDR3 is 18 amino acids. CDR1 is SGHNT and CDR2 is YENEEA in the germline V gene. The trim removed 2 bases at V and 4 bases at J, leaving 6 bases unmatched. The CDR3 here is CASSLRGTSGRAADTQYF. In DNA form, the CDR3 reads TGTGCCAGCAGCTTACGGGGGACTAGCGGGAGGGCGGCAGATACGCAGTATTTT.

The chain combines TRBV27 with TRBJ1-4, with a tentative D call TRBD1 (5 bases). This CDR3 has 13 amino acids. Germline lookup yields CDR1 MNHEY and CDR2 SMNVEV (reference sequence). The V gene lost 3 bases and the J gene lost 7 bases, with 9 bases spanning the gap. As DNA, the CDR3 is TGTGCCAGCAGTTTTAGGGGAGGTGAAAAACTGTTTTTT. It is translated as CASSFRGGEKLFF.

V gene TRBV20-1 combines with J gene TRBJ2-1; D is uncertain. V was clipped by 6 bases and J by 10 bases, with 13 bases between them. CDR3 size: 11 residues. Looked up from germline, CDR1 is DFQATT and CDR2 is SNEGSKA (reference sequence). In DNA, the CDR3 is TGCAGTGCGGGTACTAATCCCGAGCAGTTCTTC. This gives the protein CSAGTNPEQFF.

The CDR3 loop is CASSQDYEQYF. CDR3 sequence (DNA): TGTGCCAGCAGCCAAGACTACGAGCAGTACTTC. The chain combines TRBV4-2 with TRBJ2-7; no clear D. V was clipped by 0 bases and J by 3 bases, with 0 bases between them. The CDR3 runs 11 residues. CDR1 is LGHNA, CDR2 YNFKEQ, per germline.